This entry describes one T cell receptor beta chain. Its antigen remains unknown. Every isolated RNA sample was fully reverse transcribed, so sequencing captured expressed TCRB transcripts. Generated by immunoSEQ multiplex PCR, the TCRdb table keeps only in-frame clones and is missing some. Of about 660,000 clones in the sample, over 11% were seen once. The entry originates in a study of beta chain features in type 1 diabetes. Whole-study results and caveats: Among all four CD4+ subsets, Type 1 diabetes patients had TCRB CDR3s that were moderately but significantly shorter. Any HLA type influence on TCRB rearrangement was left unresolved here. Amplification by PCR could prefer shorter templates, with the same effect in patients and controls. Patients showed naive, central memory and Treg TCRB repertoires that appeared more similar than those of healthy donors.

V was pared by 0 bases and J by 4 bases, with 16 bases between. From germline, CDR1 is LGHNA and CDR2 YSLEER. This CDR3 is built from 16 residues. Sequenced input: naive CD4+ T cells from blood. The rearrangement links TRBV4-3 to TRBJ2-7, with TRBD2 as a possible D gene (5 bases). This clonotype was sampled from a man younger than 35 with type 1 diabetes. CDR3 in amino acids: CASSQEYTGGGYEQYF. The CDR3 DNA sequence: TGCGCCAGCAGCCAAGAGTATACTGGCGGCGGGTACGAGCAGTACTTC.